This T cell receptor beta chain comes out of a study of cytomegalovirus exposure and HLA in healthy donors. Study-level results: What was likely a sequencing artifact was a cluster of highly shared sequence variants.

The PCR ran on 60 Vbeta and 13 Jbeta primers. In the original processing: Later reanalysis found approximately 76 million unique TCR beta chains, around 10 million of them shared. Assay: immunoSEQ multiplex PCR; the TCRdb copy retains only in-frame clones and omits some. Clone size and the V and J calls come from that table; the DNA yielded D and trimming. Here the sample table reports about 160,000 clones. A remark on this clone: The antigen is undetermined.

Sequencing was carried out using PBMCs. The receptor was derived from a man aged 25-40 years in good health and CMV-seronegative.

CDR3: CSVWSGQGAGLPVNEQFF. Written as DNA, the CDR3 is TGCAGCGTCTGGTCGGGACAGGGGGCCGGACTCCCCGTGAATGAGCAGTTCTTC. The chain has TRBV29-1 and TRBJ2-1, with TRBD1 identical over 12 bases. V was clipped by 6 bases and J by 7 bases; unmatched bases: 19. Germline V gene lookup returns CDR1 SQVTM and CDR2 ANQGSEA. This CDR3 has 18 residues.